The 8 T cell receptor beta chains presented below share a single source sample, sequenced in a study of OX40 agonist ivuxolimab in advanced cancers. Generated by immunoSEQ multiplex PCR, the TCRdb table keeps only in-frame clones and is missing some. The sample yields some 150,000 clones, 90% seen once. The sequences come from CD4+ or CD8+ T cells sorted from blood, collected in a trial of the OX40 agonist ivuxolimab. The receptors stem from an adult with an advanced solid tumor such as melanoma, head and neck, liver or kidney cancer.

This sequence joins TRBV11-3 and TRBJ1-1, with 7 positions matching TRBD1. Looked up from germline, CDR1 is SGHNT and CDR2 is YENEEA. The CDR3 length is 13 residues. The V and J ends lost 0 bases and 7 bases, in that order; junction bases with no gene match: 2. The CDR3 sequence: CASSLDYRGEAFF. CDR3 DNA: TGTGCCAGCAGCTTAGACTACAGGGGTGAAGCTTTCTTT.

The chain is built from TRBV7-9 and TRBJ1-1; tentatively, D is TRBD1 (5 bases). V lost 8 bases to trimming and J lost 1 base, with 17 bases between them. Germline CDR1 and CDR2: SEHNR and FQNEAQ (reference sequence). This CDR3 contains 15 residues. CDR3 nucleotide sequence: TGTGCCAGCCATGCTCGGGGCGGGGAGAACACTGAAGCTTTCTTT. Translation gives CASHARGGENTEAFF.

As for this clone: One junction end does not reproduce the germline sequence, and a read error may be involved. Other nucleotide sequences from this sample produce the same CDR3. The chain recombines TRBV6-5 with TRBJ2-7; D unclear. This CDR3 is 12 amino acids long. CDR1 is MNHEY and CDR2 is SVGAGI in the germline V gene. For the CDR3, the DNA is TGTGCTAGCAGCCCAACCAGTGGCGAGCAGTACTTC. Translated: CASSPTSGEQYF.

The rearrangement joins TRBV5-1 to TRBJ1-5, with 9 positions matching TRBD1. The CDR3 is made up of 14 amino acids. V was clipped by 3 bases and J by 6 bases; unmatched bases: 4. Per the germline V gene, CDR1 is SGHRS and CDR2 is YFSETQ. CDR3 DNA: TGCGCCAGCAGCTACGACAGGGGGGGTCAGCCCCAGCATTTT. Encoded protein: CASSYDRGGQPQHF.

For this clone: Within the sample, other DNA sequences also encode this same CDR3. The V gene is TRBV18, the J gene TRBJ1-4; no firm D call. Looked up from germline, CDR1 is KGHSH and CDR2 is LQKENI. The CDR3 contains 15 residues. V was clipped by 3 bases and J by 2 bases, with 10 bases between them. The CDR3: CASSPTLATNEKLFF. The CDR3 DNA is TGTGCCAGCTCACCGACGCTGGCGACTAATGAAAAACTGTTTTTT. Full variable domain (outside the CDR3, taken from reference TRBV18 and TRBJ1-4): NAGVMQNPRHLVRRRGQEARLRCSPMKGHSHVYWYRQLPEEGLKFMVYLQKENIIDESGMPKERFSAEFPKEGPSILRIQQVVRGDSAAYFCASSPTLATNEKLFFGSGTQLSVL.

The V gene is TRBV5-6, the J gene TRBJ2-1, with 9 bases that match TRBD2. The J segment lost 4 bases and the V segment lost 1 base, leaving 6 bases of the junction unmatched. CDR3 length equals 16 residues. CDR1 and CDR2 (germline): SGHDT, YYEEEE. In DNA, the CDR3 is TGTGCCAGCAGCTTGCTCGGGACTAGCTCATACAATGAGCAGTTCTTC. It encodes CASSLLGTSSYNEQFF. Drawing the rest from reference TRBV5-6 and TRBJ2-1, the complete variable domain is DAGVTQSPTHLIKTRGQQVTLRCSPKSGHDTVSWYQQALGQGPQFIFQYYEEEERQRGNFPDRFSGHQFPNYSSELNVNALLLGDSALYLCASSLLGTSSYNEQFFGPGTRLTVL.

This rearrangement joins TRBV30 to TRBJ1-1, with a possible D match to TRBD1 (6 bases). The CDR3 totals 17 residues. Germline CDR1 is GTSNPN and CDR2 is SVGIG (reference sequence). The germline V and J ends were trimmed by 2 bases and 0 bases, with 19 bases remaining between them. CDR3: CAWSKGWGRGMNTEAFF. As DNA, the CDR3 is TGTGCCTGGAGTAAGGGTTGGGGCAGGGGTATGAACACTGAAGCTTTCTTT. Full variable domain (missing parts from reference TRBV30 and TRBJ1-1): SQTIHQWPATLVQPVGSPLSLECTVEGTSNPNLYWYRQAAGRGLQLLFYSVGIGQISSEVPQNLSASRPQDRQFILSSKKLLLSDSGFYLCAWSKGWGRGMNTEAFFGQGTRLTVV.

The CDR3: CASSLDARDQPQHF. The CDR3 DNA reads as TGTGCCAGCAGCTTGGATGCTCGGGATCAGCCCCAGCATTTT. The V call is TRBV5-6, the J call TRBJ1-5; D unresolved. The CDR3 extends over 14 amino acids. Germline V gene data show CDR1 as SGHDT and CDR2 as YYEEEE. Between the trimmed V and J ends, which lost 0 bases and 5 bases, there was a span of 9 bases.